Detailed here is one T cell receptor (beta chain). The antigen is undetermined. The sample originates from a study of pediatric ulcerative colitis. CDR1 is MNHEY and CDR2 is SVGAGI in the germline V gene. CDR3 size: 13 residues. V was pared by 2 bases and J by 5 bases, with 7 bases between. Study results and caveats: Ulcerative colitis patients shared more blood-rectal clones than controls.

The survey-level immunoSEQ assay was used. Assay used: immunoSEQ multiplex PCR; TCRdb lists only in-frame clones, some missing. The sample shows about 64,000 clones, roughly 90% of them seen only once. This receptor was taken from a boy between 10 and 17 years old with severe ulcerative colitis. The rearrangement links TRBV6-5 to TRBJ2-1, with D hard to call. The specimen was blood. CDR3 sequence (DNA): TGTGCCAGCAGTTACGAGGTAGACAATGAGCAGTTCTTC. Its protein product is CASSYEVDNEQFF.